The clone carrying this TCR beta chain was counted ten times or more. Its antigen is not known. Researchers attached unique molecular identifiers to individual cDNA molecules. MiXCR was run by TCRdb on the 5' RACE reads, yielding one entry per CDR3 protein. The sample consists of 40,000 or so distinct CDR3 sequences, 6% to 6.5% of them appearing once. The sample is drawn from a study of early T cells in non-severe SARS-CoV-2 infection. Broader study findings: Sequences matched to VDJdb favored anti-spike CD8 responses, while private and CD4 specificities were missed.

There are 13 residues in the CDR3. Deletions cut 1 base from V and 6 bases from J, with 9 bases between. Germline CDR1 and CDR2: SEHNR and FQNEAQ (reference sequence). Sample: whole blood. The chain joins TRBV7-9 to TRBJ1-2; D not resolved. This receptor was obtained from an adult who was a healthcare worker with PCR-confirmed SARS-CoV-2 infection or an uninfected control (not recorded which). CDR3 sequence reads: CASSLVPRDGYTF. In nucleotides, the CDR3 is TGTGCCAGCAGCTTAGTCCCCCGAGATGGCTACACCTTC. Full variable domain (remainder filled in from reference TRBV7-9 and TRBJ1-2): DTGVSQNPRHKITKRGQNVTFRCDPISEHNRLYWYRQTLGQGPEFLTYFQNEAQLEKSRLLSDRFSAERPKGSFSTLEIQRTEQGDSAMYLCASSLVPRDGYTFGSGTRLTVV.